The TCR beta chain under discussion was sequenced for a study of T cells in Graves' hyperthyroidism and ophthalmopathy. As for the study in general: Any treatment followed the collection of peripheral blood at initial diagnosis.

There were TCR beta CDR3 regions amplified from RNA transcripts. The TCR CDR3 was amplified in a first-round RT-PCR using the HTBI primer set. From the multiplex PCR reads, TCRdb called clonotypes with MiXCR, one entry per CDR3 protein. Among over 500,000 distinct CDR3 sequences listed, roughly 18% were seen once. Per the germline V gene, CDR1 is SNHLY and CDR2 is FYNNEI. V trimming: 4 bases; J trimming: 7 bases; junction bases outside the gene matches: 7. This CDR3 region has 14 residues. The sample holds many counts of this clonotype. The sequence came from a woman younger than 35 with Graves' ophthalmopathy. The chain is built from TRBV2 and TRBJ1-2; 9 positions agree with TRBD1. The specimen sequenced was blood. The CDR3 sequence is CASSVYDRGSGYTF. The CDR3 nucleotides read TGTGCCAGCAGTGTCTATGACAGGGGGTCTGGCTACACCTTC. The entire variable domain, with the rest obtained from reference TRBV2 and TRBJ1-2, is as follows: EPEVTQTPSHQVTQMGQEVILRCVPISNHLYFYWYRQILGQKVEFLVSFYNNEISEKSEIFDDQFSVERPDGSNFTLKIRSTKLEDSAMYFCASSVYDRGSGYTFGSGTRLTVV.